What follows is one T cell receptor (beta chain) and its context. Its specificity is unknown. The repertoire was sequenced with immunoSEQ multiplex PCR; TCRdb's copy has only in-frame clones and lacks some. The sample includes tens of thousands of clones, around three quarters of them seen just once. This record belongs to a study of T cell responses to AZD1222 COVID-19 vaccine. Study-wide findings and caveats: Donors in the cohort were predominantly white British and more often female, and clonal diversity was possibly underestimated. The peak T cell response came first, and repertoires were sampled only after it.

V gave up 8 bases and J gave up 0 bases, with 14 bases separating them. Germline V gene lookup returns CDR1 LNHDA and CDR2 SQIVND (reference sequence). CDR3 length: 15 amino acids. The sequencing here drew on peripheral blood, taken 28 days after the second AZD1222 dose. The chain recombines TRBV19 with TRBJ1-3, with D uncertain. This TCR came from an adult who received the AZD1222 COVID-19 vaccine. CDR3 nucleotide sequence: TGTGCCAGTCGAGTTACGGGTTCCTCTGGAAACACCATATATTTT. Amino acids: CASRVTGSSGNTIYF.